The sequence of this T cell receptor (gamma chain) was determined in a study of intestinal T cells in coeliac disease (dated by TCRdb to between 2020 and 2021). Concerning the study at large: In the TRG cohort, the mean age of coeliac patients was 15 to 16 years compared with 54.8 years for controls, so the coeliac patients were much younger than the controls. Duodenal biopsies from approximately 10 coeliac disease patients and approximately 10 non-coeliac controls were included in the TCR-delta (TRD) cohort. A second, larger TCR-gamma (TRG) cohort included duodenal biopsies from approximately 36 coeliac disease patients and approximately 19 non-coeliac controls.

General findings and caveats noted by the study authors: All 22 biopsies in training were correctly classified by TRD kmer-based clustering, and a leave-one-out accuracy of roughly 90% was reported. Clustering based on TRG put most of the roughly 54 biopsies (around 94%) in the right class, and the reported leave-one-out accuracy was about 90%. A significant age difference was observed between coeliac and control groups, although significant classification was not yielded by an age-split analysis. FFPE-derived DNA was found to be relatively degraded, and loss of a proportion of TCR sequences in each sample was likely caused by this degradation. It was not possible to tell repeated CDR3 amino acid sequences apart from PCR duplicates.

This clone turned up a few times. What this receptor recognizes is not known. This DNA translates differently at residue 4 from the TCRdb protein, which is that of a much larger clone; a read error is likely, and the protein shown is the DNA's own translation. Genomic DNA was extracted with the QIAamp DNA FFPE tissue kit from ten 5-um FFPE scrolls per case. Fully anonymised formalin-fixed paraffin-embedded duodenal biopsies surplus to diagnostic needs were used to test TCR repertoire-based classification of coeliac disease. Libraries were constructed by multiplex PCR. TCRdb shows the sequencer as Ion Torrent PGM. TRG repertoires were amplified from 200 to 250 ng of biopsy DNA using the LymphoTrack kit, whose primers carry Illumina adapters. After purification with AMPure XP beads and quantification on a 2100 Bioanalyzer, the TRG amplicons were pooled in equimolar amounts. TRG libraries were sequenced on an Ion PGM instrument. The authors processed their data as follows. FastX discarded any read in which over 10% of nucleotides had a quality score below the third quartile for that patient. Reads were aligned with IMGT/HighV-QUEST to assign V, D and J genes, identify CDR3 regions and assess functionality. Sequences were converted to amino acids, and every sequence predicted to be non-functional was removed. CDR3s were broken into kmers both with and without positional annotation, kmer frequencies were analysed by PCA, and samples were clustered using each of the 1023 combinations of PCs 1-10. Leave-one-out cross-validation was used to validate the classification, with parameters re-optimised on the remaining samples in each round. Shannon diversity was calculated using the vegan R package from repeated random subsamples equal to the lowest read count. Identical DNA sequences were merged into single rows after TCRdb reprocessed the public reads with CATT. TCRdb's processing, not the authors', yielded these V and J calls. A total of some 400 gamma-chain clones appear in this sample, roughly half of them only once. About 36% of the sample is in the top ten clones.

V is pruned by 10 bases and J by 2 bases, leaving 19 bases of the junction without a gene match. Taken from the germline V gene, the CDR1 and CDR2 loops are EGSNGY and YDSYNSKV. The CDR3 holds 17 amino acids from the cysteine to the phenylalanine. The kept DNA is CDR3 alone, 51 bases in frame from the first base. The sequence was obtained from a human donor with celiac disease. The rearrangement joined TRGV2 to TRGJP2. The sample comprised a duodenal biopsy. CDR3 protein: CATRDGPSVSSDWIKTF. The nucleotide sequence reads TGTGCCACTCGGGACGGGCCGAGTGTAAGTAGTGATTGGATCAAGACGTTT.